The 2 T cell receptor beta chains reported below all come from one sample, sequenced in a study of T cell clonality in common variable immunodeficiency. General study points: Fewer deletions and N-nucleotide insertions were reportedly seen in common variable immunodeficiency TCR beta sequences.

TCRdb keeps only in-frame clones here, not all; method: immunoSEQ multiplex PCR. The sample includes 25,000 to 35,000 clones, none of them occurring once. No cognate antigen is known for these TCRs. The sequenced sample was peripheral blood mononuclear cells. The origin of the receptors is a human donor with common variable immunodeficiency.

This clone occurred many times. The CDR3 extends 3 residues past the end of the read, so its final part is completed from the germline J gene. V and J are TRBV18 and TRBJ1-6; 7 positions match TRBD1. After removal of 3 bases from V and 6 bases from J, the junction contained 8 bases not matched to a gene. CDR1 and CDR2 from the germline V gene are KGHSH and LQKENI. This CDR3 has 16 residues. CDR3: CASSPLTGTANSPLHF. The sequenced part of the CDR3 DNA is TGTGCCAGCTCACCCCTGACAGGGACTGCTAATTCACCC.

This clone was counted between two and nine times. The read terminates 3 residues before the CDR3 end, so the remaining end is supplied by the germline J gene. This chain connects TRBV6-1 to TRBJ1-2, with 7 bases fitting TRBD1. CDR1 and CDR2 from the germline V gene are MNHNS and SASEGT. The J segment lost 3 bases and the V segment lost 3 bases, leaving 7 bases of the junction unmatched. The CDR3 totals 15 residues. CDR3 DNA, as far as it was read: TGTGCCAGCAGTGAGGAGCCGGGACAGTACTATGGC. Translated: CASSEEPGQYYG. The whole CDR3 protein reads CASSEEPGQYYGYTF.